Below, 6 T cell receptor beta chains from the same sample are listed, as sequenced in a study of cytomegalovirus exposure and HLA in healthy donors. Use of 60 Vbeta and 13 Jbeta primers characterized the PCR. Produced via immunoSEQ multiplex PCR; TCRdb's table is partial and in-frame only. The repertoire holds 100,000 to 120,000 clones, with 82% as singletons. Sample: PBMCs. Receptors were obtained from a woman aged 18-30 years in good health and CMV-seronegative.

V usage is TRBV9 and J usage is TRBJ2-3; 8 nucleotides match TRBD1. Unmatched junction bases numbered 4, after V lost 4 bases and J lost 3 bases. The CDR3 has 14 residues. CDR1 is SGDLS and CDR2 is YYNGEE in the germline V gene. The DNA for the CDR3 is TGTGCCAGCAGCCCTGGACAGGGAACAGATACGCAGTATTTT. Protein product: CASSPGQGTDTQYF. Filled out from reference TRBV9 and TRBJ2-3, the complete variable domain reads DSGVTQTPKHLITATGQRVTLRCSPRSGDLSVYWYQQSLDQGLQFLIQYYNGEERAKGNILERFSAQQFPDLHSELNLSSLELGDSALYFCASSPGQGTDTQYFGPGTRLTVL.

The chain recombines TRBV21-1 with TRBJ2-5; the table's D gene call, TRBD1, was not cross checked with the DNA. TRBV21-1 is tagged as a pseudogene. The CDR3 spans 21 residues. CDR3 protein: CASSRGRIKLLGTDIQETQYF. CDR3 sequence (DNA): TGTGCCAGCAGCAGGGGAAGGATAAAACTTCTGGGGACAGACATTCAAGAGACCCAGTACTTC.

The rearrangement uses TRBV29-1 and TRBJ2-3, with 7 bases that match TRBD1. The CDR3 loop spans 15 amino acids. The junction had 13 bases not matched to a gene; V was cut back by 6 bases and J by 4 bases. CDR1 and CDR2 (germline): SQVTM, ANQGSEA. CDR3 residues: CSVGETQGVPDTQYF. CDR3 bases: TGCAGCGTGGGGGAGACCCAGGGGGTCCCAGATACGCAGTATTTT.

In this sample, this clone turned up once. V usage is TRBV28 and J usage is TRBJ2-2, with D perhaps matching TRBD2 (6 bases). CDR1 is MDHEN, CDR2 SYDVKM, per germline. The length of the CDR3 is 15 residues. V gave up 6 bases and J gave up 1 base, with 12 bases separating them. This CDR3 reads CASRPGRMNTGELFF. CDR3 DNA: TGTGCCAGCAGGCCCGGGAGAATGAACACCGGGGAGCTGTTTTTT.

This clone was observed once. V gene TRBV6-1 combines with J gene TRBJ1-2; D remains ambiguous. The CDR3 extends over 12 amino acids. CDR1 and CDR2 from the germline V gene are MNHNS and SASEGT. V lost 4 bases to trimming and J lost 6 bases, with 9 bases between them. CDR3 in amino acids: CASSGSFDGYTF. CDR3 DNA sequence: TGTGCCAGCAGTGGTAGCTTCGATGGCTACACCTTC.

This clone was counted a single time. This chain joins TRBV7-2 and TRBJ1-3; D uncertain. CDR1 is SGHTA, CDR2 FQGNSA, per germline. The CDR3 is 16 amino acids. V was cut by 1 base and J by 0 bases, with 10 bases left in between. Written as DNA, the CDR3 is TGTGCCAGCAGCTTAGGCGGGGATCACTCTGGAAACACCATATATTTT. It codes for CASSLGGDHSGNTIYF.